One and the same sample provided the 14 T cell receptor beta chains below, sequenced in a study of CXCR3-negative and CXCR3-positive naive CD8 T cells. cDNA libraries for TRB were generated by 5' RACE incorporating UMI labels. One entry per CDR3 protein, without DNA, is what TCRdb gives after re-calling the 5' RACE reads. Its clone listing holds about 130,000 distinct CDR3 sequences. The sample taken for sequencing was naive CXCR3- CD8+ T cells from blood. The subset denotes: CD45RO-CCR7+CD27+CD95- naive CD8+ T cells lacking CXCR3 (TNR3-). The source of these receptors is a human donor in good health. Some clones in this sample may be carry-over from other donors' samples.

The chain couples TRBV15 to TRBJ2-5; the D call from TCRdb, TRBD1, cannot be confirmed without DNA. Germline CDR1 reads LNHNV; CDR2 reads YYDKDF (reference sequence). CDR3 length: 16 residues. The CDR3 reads CATSGPIQGGGETQYF.

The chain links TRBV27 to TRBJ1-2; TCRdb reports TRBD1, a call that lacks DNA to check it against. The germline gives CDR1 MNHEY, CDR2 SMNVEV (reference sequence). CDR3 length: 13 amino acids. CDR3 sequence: CASSLLAGTGYTF.

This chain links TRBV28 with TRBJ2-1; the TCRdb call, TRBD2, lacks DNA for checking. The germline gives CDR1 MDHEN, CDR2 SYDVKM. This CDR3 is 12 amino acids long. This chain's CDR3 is CASNKDQHEQFF.

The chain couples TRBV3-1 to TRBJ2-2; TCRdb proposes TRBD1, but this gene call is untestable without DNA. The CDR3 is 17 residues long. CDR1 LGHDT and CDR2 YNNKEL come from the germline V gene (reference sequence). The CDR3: CASSQRKGQGNTGELFF.

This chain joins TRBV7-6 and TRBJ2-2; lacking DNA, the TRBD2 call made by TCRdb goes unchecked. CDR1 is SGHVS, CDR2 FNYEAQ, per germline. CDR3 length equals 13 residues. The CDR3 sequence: CASSGTATGELFF.

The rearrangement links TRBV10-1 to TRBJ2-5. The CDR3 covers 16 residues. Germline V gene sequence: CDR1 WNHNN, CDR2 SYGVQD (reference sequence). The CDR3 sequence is CASSELVGNYQETQYF.

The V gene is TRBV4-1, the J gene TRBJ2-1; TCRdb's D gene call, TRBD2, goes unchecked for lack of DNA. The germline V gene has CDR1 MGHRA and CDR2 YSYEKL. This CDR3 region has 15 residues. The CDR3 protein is CASSQVLAGGHEQFF.

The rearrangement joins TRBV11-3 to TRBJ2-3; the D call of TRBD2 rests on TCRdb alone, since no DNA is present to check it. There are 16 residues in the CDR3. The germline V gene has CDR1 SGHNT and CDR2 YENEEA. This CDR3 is CASSFTSGSNEDTQYF.

The CDR3 reads CASSLAYVTGVYNEQFF. The rearrangement links TRBV7-2 to TRBJ2-1; no DNA is available, so the TRBD1 call from TCRdb remains unchecked. CDR3 length: 17 amino acids. Germline CDR1 reads SGHTA; CDR2 reads FQGNSA.

The CDR3 spells CASSQVTSGNTGELFF. V usage is TRBV14 and J usage is TRBJ2-2; no DNA is available, so the TRBD2 call from TCRdb remains unchecked. The CDR3 spans 16 residues. CDR1 and CDR2 from the germline V gene are SGHDN and FVKESK.

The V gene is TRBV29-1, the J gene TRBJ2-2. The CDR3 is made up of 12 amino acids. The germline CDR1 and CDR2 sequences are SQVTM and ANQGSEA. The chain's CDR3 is CSVGAATGELFF.

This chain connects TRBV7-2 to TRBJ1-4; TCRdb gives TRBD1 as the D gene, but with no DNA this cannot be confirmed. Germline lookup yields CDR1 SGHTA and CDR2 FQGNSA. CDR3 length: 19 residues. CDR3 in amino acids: CASSPYLQGYSSTNEKLFF.

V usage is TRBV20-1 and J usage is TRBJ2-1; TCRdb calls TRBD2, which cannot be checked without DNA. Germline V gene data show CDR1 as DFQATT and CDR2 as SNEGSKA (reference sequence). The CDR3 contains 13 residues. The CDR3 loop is CSASGGTYNEQFF.

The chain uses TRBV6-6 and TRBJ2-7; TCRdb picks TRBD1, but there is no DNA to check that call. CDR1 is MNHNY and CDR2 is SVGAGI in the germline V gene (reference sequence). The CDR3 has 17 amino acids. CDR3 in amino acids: CASSYSGTGYGGYDQYF.